The following is a TCR delta chain sequence with its context. With a far larger clone one base away, a read error is the likely cause. J gave up 4 bases and V 2 bases, and 8 bases lay outside the gene matches. This CDR3 contains 16 residues. Looked up from germline, CDR1 is GEAIGNYY and CDR2 is EKD. This sample was taken from a study of gamma-delta T cells after stem cell transplantation. TCRdb reanalysed the RT-PCR reads via CATT. In the table there are roughly 1,800 delta-chain clones, roughly a third of which are singletons. This chain joins TRDV2 and TRDJ1; 11 bases line up with TRDD3. The clonotype originates from a human donor. It is not recorded whose cells these are; they may come from a transplant donor. Sequencing input: gamma-delta T cells. The DNA of the CDR3 is TGTGCCTGTGACATGATGATGGGGGATACGCACGATAAACTCATCTTT. Residues: CACDMMMGDTHDKLIF.